This T cell receptor (beta chain) was sequenced for a study of OX40 agonist ivuxolimab in advanced cancers. Study information: Cohort: 80% to 90% men, mean age about 60, aged about 23 to 79.

Using immunoSEQ multiplex PCR, the repertoire was profiled, and TCRdb retains in-frame clones only, with some absent. The sample lists tens of thousands of clones, more than 85% occurring once. This CDR3 has 14 residues. The germline gives CDR1 SGHTA, CDR2 FQGNSA. Trimming cost V 3 bases and J 4 bases, with 9 bases left between them. This sequence was found in an adult with an advanced solid tumor such as melanoma, head and neck, liver or kidney cancer. The chain couples TRBV7-2 to TRBJ2-2; a weak D match, TRBD2 (5 bases). This sample comprised CD4+ or CD8+ T cells sorted from blood, obtained in a trial of the OX40 agonist ivuxolimab. The CDR3 nucleotides are TGTGCCAGCAGCTTCCGGGGAAGCACCGGGGAGCTGTTTTTT. Translating gives CASSFRGSTGELFF.